This TCR beta chain was sequenced during a study of T cells in Graves' hyperthyroidism and ophthalmopathy. General study findings and limits: Ophthalmopathy and stable hyperthyroidism were told apart by a 13 V-J model. Blood also held most thyroid clonotypes expanded beyond 0.001.

Disease duration under 2 months; hyperthyroidism patients were aged 18 to 65. Exclusion criteria comprised uncontrolled infection, other autoimmune disease, pregnancy or lactation. The source material, RNA transcripts, was used to amplify TCR beta CDR3 regions. The study used the HTBI primer set for a first-round RT-PCR of the TCR CDR3. TCRdb re-called the multiplex PCR reads through MiXCR, storing one row per CDR3 protein. This table has roughly 700,000 distinct CDR3 sequences, about 15% appearing once. With regard to this clonotype: Its antigen is not known.

The V end was cut by 6 bases, the J end by 0 bases, with 10 bases between. The germline V gene encodes CDR1 SQVTM and CDR2 ANQGSEA. This CDR3 has 13 amino acids. This chain joins TRBV29-1 and TRBJ2-3; possible D gene TRBD2, 5 bases. This receptor was identified in a woman under 30 with Graves' hyperthyroidism. What was sequenced was blood. CDR3 loop: CSVKRVSTDTQYF. The CDR3 nucleotides read TGCAGCGTCAAGAGGGTTAGCACAGATACGCAGTATTTT.